A single sample is the source of the 27 T cell receptor beta chains below, sequenced in a study of T cell responses to AZD1222 COVID-19 vaccine. This table comes from immunoSEQ multiplex PCR, and its TCRdb copy is limited to in-frame clones, with some not included. This table has about 120,000 clones, approximately 82% appearing once. The source material was peripheral blood, sampled 28 days after the second AZD1222 dose. The origin of the receptors is an adult who received the AZD1222 COVID-19 vaccine.

The V gene is TRBV28, the J gene TRBJ2-3; 7 bases are shared with TRBD1. The length of the CDR3 is 12 residues. V lost 6 bases and J lost 4; bases outside the gene matches: 1. The germline CDR1 and CDR2 sequences are MDHEN and SYDVKM. CDR3 residues: CASSQGADTQYF. As DNA, the CDR3 is TGTGCCAGCAGCCAGGGGGCAGATACGCAGTATTTT.

The CDR3 DNA follows: TGTGCCACCTCCGGGTCTGGAAACACCATATATTTT. Translated, it gives CATSGSGNTIYF. The V call is TRBV28, the J call TRBJ1-3; D is unresolved. The CDR3 is 12 amino acids. Trimming left V 10 bases short and J 1 base short, with 8 bases between. CDR1 and CDR2 from the germline V gene are MDHEN and SYDVKM.

The chain combines TRBV4-1 with TRBJ2-3; D perhaps matches TRBD1 (10 bases). From germline, CDR1 is MGHRA and CDR2 YSYEKL. V lost 7 bases, J lost 8 bases, and 40 bases lay in between. This CDR3 is 21 amino acids long. CDR3 in DNA: TGCGCCAGCACTACCAAACCGGGACAGGGGTTCGATTGGCGGGGGGGAGGTACGCAGTATTTT. Amino acid sequence: CASTTKPGQGFDWRGGGTQYF.

This sequence joins TRBV7-2 and TRBJ1-1; D perhaps matches TRBD1 (6 bases). CDR1 is SGHTA, CDR2 FQGNSA, per germline. Trimming pared 1 base from V and 4 bases from J, leaving 13 bases between. The CDR3 covers 15 residues. CDR3 amino acids: CASSLDGGRRTEAFF. DNA of the CDR3: TGTGCCAGCAGCTTAGATGGGGGGCGCCGCACTGAAGCTTTCTTT.

About this clone itself: The same CDR3 can be traced to other DNA sequences in this sample. The chain links TRBV5-1 to TRBJ1-1; D is possibly TRBD1 (6 bases). Per the germline V gene, CDR1 is SGHRS and CDR2 is YFSETQ. Between the trimmed V and J ends, which lost 2 bases and 2 bases, there was a span of 10 bases. The CDR3 runs to 14 residues. CDR3 in DNA: TGCGCCAGCAGCTTCAGGGGTGGAAACACTGAAGCTTTCTTT. It is translated as CASSFRGGNTEAFF.

The chain joins TRBV2 to TRBJ1-3; D gene unclear. CDR1 is SNHLY, CDR2 FYNNEI, per germline. The germline V and J ends were trimmed by 7 bases and 3 bases, with 4 bases remaining between them. There are 11 residues in the CDR3. CDR3 sequence (DNA): TGTGCCAGCAATCTTGGAAACACCATATATTTT. It yields the protein CASNLGNTIYF.

The CDR3 DNA sequence: TGCAGTGCTAGTCGCAGCGGGGGAGATACGCAGTATTTT. Translated: CSASRSGGDTQYF. This chain links TRBV20-1 with TRBJ2-3, with 8 bases matching TRBD2. The CDR3 length is 13 residues. CDR1 and CDR2 from the germline V gene are DFQATT and SNEGSKA (reference sequence). With V trimmed by 3 bases and J by 5 bases, 4 bases remained unmatched.

The chain carries TRBV29-1 and TRBJ2-5; D gene uncertain. CDR3 size: 12 residues. V was cut by 4 bases and J by 3 bases, with 9 bases left in between. Germline values: CDR1 SQVTM, CDR2 ANQGSEA. The CDR3 nucleotides read TGCAGCGTTGCGCTTGGGGAAGAGACCCAGTACTTC. Translating gives CSVALGEETQYF.

The genes are TRBV5-1 and TRBJ2-1; no reliable D call. There are 12 residues in the CDR3. V dropped 2 bases and J dropped 5 bases, with 5 bases sitting between them. From germline, CDR1 is SGHRS and CDR2 YFSETQ. CDR3 sequence reads: CASSLRNNEQFF. CDR3 coding DNA: TGCGCCAGCAGCTTACGTAACAATGAGCAGTTCTTC.

The chain couples TRBV15 to TRBJ1-3, with D hard to call. Germline loops: CDR1 LNHNV, CDR2 YYDKDF (reference sequence). The CDR3 extends over 14 amino acids. The V end lost 5 bases, the J end lost 0 bases, and 8 bases lay between the germline ends. The CDR3: CATSGGLSGNTIYF. The CDR3 nucleotides are TGTGCCACCAGCGGCGGGCTCTCTGGAAACACCATATATTTT. Combining the CDR3 with reference TRBV15 and TRBJ1-3 gives the whole variable domain DAMVIQNPRYQVTQFGKPVTLSCSQTLNHNVMYWYQQKSSQAPKLLFHYYDKDFNNEADTPDNFQSRRPNTSFCFLDIRSPGLGDTAMYLCATSGGLSGNTIYFGEGSWLTVV.

This sequence joins TRBV7-8 and TRBJ2-3, with D unresolved. V lost 7 bases, J lost 1 base, and 12 bases lay in between. Germline V gene lookup returns CDR1 SGHVS and CDR2 FQNEAQ. This CDR3 spans 14 amino acids. The CDR3 is CASTPATGTDTQYF. Here the CDR3 DNA reads TGTGCCAGCACCCCAGCCACCGGCACAGATACGCAGTATTTT.

This chain links TRBV11-3 with TRBJ2-7; no clear D gene. In germline, CDR1 is SGHNT, CDR2 YENEEA. The CDR3 spans 13 residues. The V gene lost 5 bases and the J gene lost 4 bases, with 12 bases spanning the gap. CDR3 in DNA: TGTGCCAGCAGCCCTCAGGTCGGGTACGAGCAGTACTTC. Protein product: CASSPQVGYEQYF. The whole variable domain, filled in from reference TRBV11-3 and TRBJ2-7, reads EAGVVQSPRYKIIEKKQPVAFWCNPISGHNTLYWYLQNLGQGPELLIRYENEEAVDDSQLPKDRFSAERLKGVDSTLKIQPAELGDSAVYLCASSPQVGYEQYFGPGTRLTVT.

The chain combines TRBV28 with TRBJ1-5, with a weak D call TRBD1 (6 bases). Germline V CDR1 and CDR2: MDHEN, SYDVKM. The CDR3 is 16 residues long. The ends were cut back, 6 bases at V and 1 base at J, with 16 bases in the middle. CDR3 in DNA: TGTGCCAGCAGGCACGATAGTACAGGGAGCAATCAGCCCCAGCATTTT. Protein product: CASRHDSTGSNQPQHF.

The V call is TRBV2, the J call TRBJ2-4; possibly TRBD2 for D (5 bases). CDR1 is SNHLY, CDR2 FYNNEI, per germline. The CDR3 sequence is 14 residues long. Trimming left V 4 bases short and J 4 bases short, with 11 bases between. Written as DNA, the CDR3 is TGTGCCAGCAGTGCGACCCGGGGTAAAAACATTCAGTACTTC. This gives the protein CASSATRGKNIQYF.

The rearrangement links TRBV18 to TRBJ2-2; D is uncertain. Per germline, CDR1 KGHSH and CDR2 LQKENI. V lost 1 base and J lost 3, with 6 bases in between. The CDR3 contains 14 residues. The CDR3 region is CASSPLQDTGELFF. CDR3 DNA sequence: TGTGCCAGCTCACCACTGCAGGACACCGGGGAGCTGTTTTTT.

The CDR3 DNA sequence: TGCGCCAGCAGCCAAGGCCTGGACAGTTACGAGCAGTACTTC. Translated: CASSQGLDSYEQYF. The chain couples TRBV4-1 to TRBJ2-7; maybe TRBD1 (6 bases). V lost 1 base and J 4 bases, leaving 11 bases between the germline ends. The CDR3 sequence is 14 residues long. The germline V gene encodes CDR1 MGHRA and CDR2 YSYEKL.

The chain employs TRBV28 and TRBJ2-7, with a weak D call TRBD2 (5 bases). CDR1 MDHEN and CDR2 SYDVKM come from the germline V gene. The CDR3 covers 12 residues. V dropped 6 bases and J dropped 4 bases, with 10 bases sitting between them. The CDR3 coding sequence is TGTGCCAGCAGCATCGGGGTGTACGAGCAGTACTTC. This translates into CASSIGVYEQYF.

On this clone: A read error may produce the germline difference seen at one junction end. The chain combines TRBV7-9 with TRBJ2-4, with D possibly matching TRBD1 (5 bases). This CDR3 has 13 amino acids. Germline assignment: CDR1 SEHNR and CDR2 FQNEAQ (reference sequence). CDR3 in amino acids: CASSLVLQAVFGF. DNA for the CDR3: TGTGCCAGCAGCTTAGTGTTACAGGCAGTCTTTGGCTTC. Complete variable domain (other parts from reference TRBV7-9 and TRBJ2-4): DTGVSQNPRHKITKRGQNVTFRCDPISEHNRLYWYRQTLGQGPEFLTYFQNEAQLEKSRLLSDRFSAERPKGSFSTLEIQRTEQGDSAMYLCASSLVLQAVFGFGAGTRLSVL.

The chain joins TRBV7-2 to TRBJ2-3; D is unclear. There are 16 residues in the CDR3. CDR1 is SGHTA and CDR2 is FQGNSA in the germline V gene. The germline V and J ends were trimmed by 5 bases and 2 bases, with 17 bases remaining between them. The CDR3, as DNA: TGTGCCAGCAGCCCCAGGCCACTTACATTCACAGATACGCAGTATTTT. This codes for CASSPRPLTFTDTQYF. The whole variable domain, filled in from reference TRBV7-2 and TRBJ2-3, reads GAGVSQSPSNKVTEKGKDVELRCDPISGHTALYWYRQSLGQGLEFLIYFQGNSAPDKSGLPSDRFSAERTGGSVSTLTIQRTQQEDSAVYLCASSPRPLTFTDTQYFGPGTRLTVL.

The rearrangement joins TRBV6-5 to TRBJ1-6; D perhaps matches TRBD1 (6 bases). Germline V gene lookup returns CDR1 MNHEY and CDR2 SVGAGI. The V and J ends lost 5 bases and 9 bases respectively, with 17 bases between them. This CDR3 has 15 residues. CDR3 sequence: CASSRPTGYGSPLHF. In DNA form, the CDR3 reads TGTGCCAGCAGTCGGCCAACAGGGTACGGTTCACCCCTCCACTTT.

This clone was observed once. This rearrangement joins TRBV18 to TRBJ2-7, with 9 bases identical to TRBD1. V shed 6 bases and J 0 bases; nucleotides not matched to a gene: 6. Per germline, CDR1 KGHSH and CDR2 LQKENI. There are 15 residues in the CDR3. In DNA, the CDR3 is TGTGCCAGCTCTCCCGGGACAGGGAGCTCCTACGAGCAGTACTTC. It yields the protein CASSPGTGSSYEQYF.

CDR3 sequence: CASSPSADLDVEQYF. For the CDR3, the DNA is TGTGCCAGCTCACCTTCTGCTGACCTGGACGTCGAGCAGTACTTC. The chain uses TRBV18 and TRBJ2-7; D remains unclear. CDR3 length equals 15 residues. Per germline, CDR1 KGHSH and CDR2 LQKENI. V was pared by 3 bases and J by 6 bases, with 18 bases between.

The CDR3 here is CASSRRHPYEQYF. The CDR3 DNA follows: TGTGCCAGCAGCCGGCGACACCCCTACGAGCAGTACTTC. The chain joins TRBV7-2 to TRBJ2-7; D gene uncertain. CDR1 is SGHTA, CDR2 FQGNSA, per germline. Trimming pared 5 bases from V and 2 bases from J, leaving 10 bases between. The CDR3 is 13 amino acids.

The V and J genes are TRBV3-1 (or the pseudogene TRBV3-2) and TRBJ2-4; a weak D match, TRBD2 (7 bases). Germline CDR1 LGHDT, CDR2 YNNKEL (reference sequence). Trimming took off 1 base at V and 4 bases at J, with 11 bases between the two ends. The CDR3 contains 15 residues. The CDR3 loop reads CASSQGRGGKNIQYF. CDR3 DNA sequence: TGTGCCAGCAGCCAAGGGAGGGGGGGTAAAAACATTCAGTACTTC.

The rearrangement joins TRBV15 to TRBJ1-5; 10 bases are a match to TRBD1. This CDR3 is built from 16 residues. The germline gives CDR1 LNHNV, CDR2 YYDKDF (reference sequence). V trimming: 5 bases; J trimming: 6 bases; junction bases outside the gene matches: 10. The DNA of the CDR3 is TGTGCCACCAGCTGGCACGGGACAGGGGTTAGTCAGCCCCAGCATTTT. It specifies CATSWHGTGVSQPQHF.

The rearrangement joins TRBV28 to TRBJ1-2, with D possibly being TRBD1 (6 bases). Trimming removed 3 bases at V and 14 bases at J, with 13 bases between. This CDR3 region has 11 residues. Germline V CDR1 and CDR2: MDHEN, SYDVKM. CDR3 DNA: TGTGCCAGCAGTTTCAACAGGGTAGATACCTTC. Translating gives CASSFNRVDTF.

CDR3 in amino acids: CASSFFSGGYEQYF. The CDR3, as DNA: TGTGCCAGCAGCTTTTTTAGCGGAGGGTACGAGCAGTACTTC. This chain uses TRBV7-9 with TRBJ2-7, with D perhaps TRBD2 (6 bases). Germline CDR1 reads SEHNR; CDR2 reads FQNEAQ (reference sequence). There are 14 residues in the CDR3. Trimming stripped 3 bases from V and 4 bases from J, with 13 bases between.